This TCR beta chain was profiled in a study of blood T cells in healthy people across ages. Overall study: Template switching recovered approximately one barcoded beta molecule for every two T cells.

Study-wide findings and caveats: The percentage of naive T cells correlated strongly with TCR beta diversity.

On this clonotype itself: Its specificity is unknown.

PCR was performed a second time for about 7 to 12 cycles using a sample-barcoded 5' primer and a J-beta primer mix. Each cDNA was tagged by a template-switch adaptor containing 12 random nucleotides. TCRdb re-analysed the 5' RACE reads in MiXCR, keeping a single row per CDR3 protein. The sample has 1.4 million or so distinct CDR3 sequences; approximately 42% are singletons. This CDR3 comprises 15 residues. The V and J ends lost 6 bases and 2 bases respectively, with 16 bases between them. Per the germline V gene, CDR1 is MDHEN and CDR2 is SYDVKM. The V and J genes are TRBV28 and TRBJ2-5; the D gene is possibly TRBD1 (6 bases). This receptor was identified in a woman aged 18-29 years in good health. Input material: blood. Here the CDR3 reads CASSSDRRLQETQYF. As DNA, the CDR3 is TGTGCCAGCAGCTCTGACAGGCGATTACAAGAGACCCAGTACTTC. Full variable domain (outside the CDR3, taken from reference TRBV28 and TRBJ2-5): DVKVTQSSRYLVKRTGEKVFLECVQDMDHENMFWYRQDPGLGLRLIYFSYDVKMKEKGDIPEGYSVSREKKERFSLILESASTNQTSMYLCASSSDRRLQETQYFGPGTRLLVL.